Listed below are T cell receptor beta chains from one sample, sequenced in a study of cytomegalovirus exposure and HLA in healthy donors. Profiled with immunoSEQ multiplex PCR; TCRdb holds only in-frame clones, not every one. The table lists over 100,000 clones. Sequenced sample: PBMCs. These receptors all come from a young man in good health and CMV-seronegative. The CDR3 runs from the conserved cysteine through the conserved F or W. The D gene is left open where the match is weak.

v_call	d_call	j_call	cdr3_nt	cdr3_aa
TRBV10-3	NA	TRBJ2-6	TGTGCCATCAGTGAGCGGGGTTACTCTGGGGCCAACGTCCTGACTTTC	CAISERGYSGANVLTF
TRBV5-4	TRBD1	TRBJ2-2	TGTGCCAGCAGCCGGGACAGGGACACCGGGGAGCTGTTTTTT	CASSRDRDTGELFF
TRBV15	NA	TRBJ2-5	TGTGCCACCAGCAGAGGGATAGGAACGGAGGCCCAGTACTTC	CATSRGIGTEAQYF
TRBV25-1	NA	TRBJ2-1	TGTGCCAGCAGTGAACTAGGGGGCTCCTACAATGAGCAGTTCTTC	CASSELGGSYNEQFF
TRBV19	NA	TRBJ2-7	TGTGCCAGTAGTATAGGAGGGAGAGTGGGCGAGCAGTACTTC	CASSIGGRVGEQYF
TRBV4-3	TRBD2	TRBJ2-3	TGCGCCAGCAGCCAAGATCCTAGCGGGGGGTATGCAGATACGCAGTATTTT	CASSQDPSGGYADTQYF
TRBV2	TRBD2	TRBJ2-7	TGTGCCAGCAGTCTAGACCCGGGGGGGTCCTACGAGCAGTACTTC	CASSLDPGGSYEQYF
TRBV10-3	TRBD1	TRBJ2-7	TGTGCCATCAGTGAACAGGGGAGCTCCTACGAGCAGTACTTC	CAISEQGSSYEQYF
TRBV11-1	TRBD1	TRBJ2-1	TGTGCCAGCAGTGGAGAGGGGGCCTCACGCAATGAGCAGTTCTTC	CASSGEGASRNEQFF
TRBV7-6	NA	TRBJ2-7	TGTGCCAGCAGCTCTCTTGAGCAGGGGACCTACGAGCAGTACTTC	CASSSLEQGTYEQYF
TRBV27	NA	TRBJ1-1	TGTGCCAGCAGTCCTCTGCAGGGGAACACTGAAGCTTTCTTT	CASSPLQGNTEAFF
TRBV7-9	NA	TRBJ1-1	TGTGCCAGCAGCTTAGAAAGGGAGGGACCTGAAGCTTTCTTT	CASSLEREGPEAFF
TRBV29-1	TRBD2	TRBJ2-5	TGCAGCGTTGAAGTTGCGGGACTAGCGCACCAAGAGACCCAGTACTTC	CSVEVAGLAHQETQYF
TRBV2	NA	TRBJ1-6	TGTGCCAGCAGTGAAGCGGGAGATAATTCACCCCTCCACTTT	CASSEAGDNSPLHF
TRBV19	NA	TRBJ2-7	TGTGCCAGTGAGGGACAAAACTACGAGCAGTACTTC	CASEGQNYEQYF
TRBV7-8	TRBD2	TRBJ2-3	TGTGCCAGCAGCTTATTTAGCGGGGGGAAAGATACGCAGTATTTT	CASSLFSGGKDTQYF
TRBV5-1	TRBD1	TRBJ2-3	TGCGCCAGCAGGGCCCGGGACAGGGGCCCCTCAAGCACAGATACGCAGTATTTT	CASRARDRGPSSTDTQYF
TRBV10-3	TRBD1	TRBJ2-3	TGTGCCACCAAAAGTACCGGGACAGGCACAGATACGCAGTATTTT	CATKSTGTGTDTQYF
TRBV2	NA	TRBJ2-1	TGTGCCAGCAGTGACCCCGGGACTTCCAGCTCCTACAATGAGCAGTTCTTC	CASSDPGTSSSYNEQFF
TRBV28	TRBD2	TRBJ2-7	TGTGCCGCGGCTAGCGGGGGACCTGACTCCTACGAGCAGTACTTC	CAAASGGPDSYEQYF
TRBV28	TRBD1	TRBJ1-2	TGTGCCAGCAGTTTACTTCGGGACAGGGGCAGGGGCTACACCTTC	CASSLLRDRGRGYTF
TRBV7-3	NA	TRBJ2-2	TGTGCCAGCAGCCTCGGGTCAATCGGGGAGCTGTTTTTT	CASSLGSIGELFF
TRBV5-1	NA	TRBJ2-2	TGCGCCAGCAGCTTGGGGGGGCGTCACACCGGGGAGCTGTTTTTT	CASSLGGRHTGELFF
TRBV2	NA	TRBJ1-6	TGTGCCAGCACCGCGGGGGTGGGTTCACCCCTCCACTTT	CASTAGVGSPLHF
TRBV19	NA	TRBJ1-2	TGTGCCAGTAGTATGGGAGACAGGAACTATGGCTACACCTTC	CASSMGDRNYGYTF
TRBV9	TRBD2	TRBJ2-7	TGTGCCAGCGGGGGGAGGGCCAACGAGCAGTACTTC	CASGGRANEQYF
TRBV6-6	NA	TRBJ2-5	TGTGCCAGCAGTTACCCCGGACAGACCCAAGAGACCCAGTACTTC	CASSYPGQTQETQYF
TRBV4-1	NA	TRBJ2-7	TGCGCCAGCAGCCAAGACCGAGGGGGAAACGAGCAGTACTTC	CASSQDRGGNEQYF
TRBV5-1	TRBD1	TRBJ1-3	TGCGCCAGCAGTACAGGGGGCAAGAACACCATATATTTT	CASSTGGKNTIYF
TRBV5-4	NA	TRBJ2-7	TGTGCCAGCAGCTTGGCGCAGGGCAAGGTGGACGAGCAGTACTTC	CASSLAQGKVDEQYF
TRBV6-1	TRBD1	TRBJ1-4	TGTGCCAGCAGTGAATTTAGACCCGGGACAGGGGACGAAAAACTGTTTTTT	CASSEFRPGTGDEKLFF
TRBV5-1	TRBD2	TRBJ2-5	TGCGCCAGCAGGTCGGGCGGGGGGGAAGAGACCCAGTACTTC	CASRSGGGEETQYF
TRBV7-9	TRBD2	TRBJ2-3	TGTGCCAGCACCCCCTCCGGGGGGGGGACAGATACGCAGTATTTT	CASTPSGGGTDTQYF
TRBV19	NA	TRBJ1-2	TGTGCCAGTAGTATCGCTCCAGACTATGGCTACACCTTC	CASSIAPDYGYTF
TRBV7-2	TRBD1	TRBJ2-7	TGTGCCAGCAGCTTAATCGGGACAGGGGTGTACGAGCAGTACTTC	CASSLIGTGVYEQYF
TRBV10-3	TRBD2	TRBJ2-1	TGTGCCATCAGTGAGCAGCGGGGGTACTACAATGAGCAGCTCTTC	CAISEQRGYYNEQLF
TRBV11-2	TRBD2	TRBJ2-1	TGTGCCAGCAGCTTAGGTAGCGGGGGGTACAATGAGCAGTTCTTC	CASSLGSGGYNEQFF
TRBV9	NA	TRBJ2-3	TGTGCCAGCAGCGTAGCTAGCACAGATACGCAGTATTTT	CASSVASTDTQYF
TRBV6-1	TRBD1	TRBJ2-2	TGTGCCAGCAGAGAATTAAAGGGCCACAGGGGCGCGCCCGGGGAGCTGTTTTTT	CASRELKGHRGAPGELFF
TRBV6-5	NA	TRBJ1-2	TGTGCCAGCAGTCTAGTAGTGGGGGCCAAGGGGGGCTACACCTTC	CASSLVVGAKGGYTF
TRBV4-2	TRBD2	TRBJ2-1	TGTGCCAGCAGCCCACTAGCGGGGGACAGCAATGAGCAGTTCTTC	CASSPLAGDSNEQFF
TRBV27	NA	TRBJ2-7	TGTGCCAGCAGTCGAATCACTTCCTACGAGCAGTACTTC	CASSRITSYEQYF
TRBV11-1	TRBD1	TRBJ1-1	TGTGCCAGCAGCCACTACGGACAGGGGAGGAACACTGAAGCTTTCTTT	CASSHYGQGRNTEAFF
TRBV5-1	NA	TRBJ1-2	TGCGCCAGCGGCCGGGGGGAAGCTAACTATGGCTACACCTTC	CASGRGEANYGYTF
TRBV28	NA	TRBJ2-3	TGTGCCAGCAGTTCCCCAGGGGCAGATACGCAGTATTTT	CASSSPGADTQYF
TRBV20-1	NA	TRBJ2-7	TGCAGTGCTACAGGGCTCGAGCAGTACTTC	CSATGLEQYF
TRBV7-9	TRBD1	TRBJ1-4	TGTGCCAGCAGCTTAGGACAGGGAAATGAAAAACTGTTTTTT	CASSLGQGNEKLFF
TRBV4-1	TRBD1	TRBJ2-7	TGCGCCAGCAGCCACTCTCAGGACAGGACCCACGAGCAGTACTTC	CASSHSQDRTHEQYF
TRBV6-1	NA	TRBJ2-2	TGTGCCAGCAGCCTAACGGGTTCGAACACCGGGGAGCTGTTTTTT	CASSLTGSNTGELFF
TRBV4-2	TRBD2	TRBJ2-3	TGTGCCAGCAGCCAAGGCGCGGGGGGCGCCACAGATACGCAGTATTTT	CASSQGAGGATDTQYF
TRBV6-5	NA	TRBJ2-5	TGTGCCAGCAGTTACTCGATCGGAGGAGGGAGAGAGACCCAGTACTTC	CASSYSIGGGRETQYF